This entry concerns a single T cell receptor (beta chain). The study ran its PCR with 60 Vbeta and 13 Jbeta primers. Here immunoSEQ multiplex PCR was the method, and the copy in TCRdb shows in-frame clones only, minus some. The sample holds approximately 160,000 clones, 77% seen once. This sample is part of a study of cytomegalovirus exposure and HLA in healthy donors. The CDR3 is 16 amino acids. After removal of 3 bases from V and 5 bases from J, the junction contained 12 bases not matched to a gene. In germline, CDR1 is MNHEY, CDR2 SMNVEV (reference sequence). This chain uses TRBV27 with TRBJ2-7, with 8 bases identical to TRBD1. The receptor's source is a woman in her thirties in good health and CMV-seronegative. Sequences were obtained from PBMCs. The CDR3 DNA is TGTGCCAGCAGTTTGATAGGCGGCAGGGGGCCGGACGAGCAGTACTTC. This translates into CASSLIGGRGPDEQYF.